A single T cell receptor (beta chain) is shown here with its context. Sequencing used immunoSEQ multiplex PCR; TCRdb keeps in-frame clones, though not all of them. Here the sample spans under 300,000 clones, over 75% being singletons. This sample was taken from a study of blood T cell repertoires in COVID-19. Whole-study context: Sources were T cells, B-cell-depleted T cells, or PBMCs; the material itself was cDNA or gDNA.

V was shortened by 5 bases and J by 1 base, with 20 bases between the two germline ends. The CDR3 sequence is 17 residues long. CDR1 is MNHNY and CDR2 is SVGAGI in the germline V gene (reference sequence). Sequencing input: peripheral blood. This chain links TRBV6-6 with TRBJ1-2; D is undetermined. The TCR was taken from a woman aged 40 to 55 who had recovered from COVID-19. The CDR3 region is CASSLHPNSPINYGYTF. In DNA form, the CDR3 reads TGTGCCAGCAGTCTACACCCTAACAGCCCCATTAACTATGGCTACACCTTC.